This T cell receptor beta chain was sequenced during a study of cytomegalovirus exposure and HLA in healthy donors. Study observations and caveats: Later work found most CMV-associated TCR beta chains apparently HLA-restricted. More clonal expansion characterized HLA-associated TCR beta chains than equally common others in a later analysis.

PCR amplification relied on 60 Vbeta primers (plus 13 Jbeta primers). Repertoires were generated with immunoSEQ multiplex PCR, while TCRdb's copy carries only in-frame clones and drops some. The profile shows roughly 120,000 clones, 78% of them singletons. As to this clone: Its antigen is not known.

V was pared by 8 bases and J by 3 bases, with 4 bases between. The CDR3 spans 10 residues. CDR1 is MDHEN, CDR2 SYDVKM, per germline. This TCR came from a woman aged 25-40 years in good health and CMV-seronegative. The chain is built from TRBV28 and TRBJ1-1; no reliable D call. The sequencing input was PBMCs. Here the CDR3 reads CASGDTEAFF. The CDR3 DNA sequence: TGTGCCAGCGGAGACACTGAAGCTTTCTTT.